This T cell receptor beta chain was identified in a study of CD8 T cells in ankylosing spondylitis. Notes on the study in general: Significantly higher representation of disease-linked clones was reported for matched ankylosing spondylitis synovial fluid.

The CDR3 runs 15 residues. Between the trimmed V and J ends, which lost 6 bases and 4 bases, there was a span of 17 bases. The germline CDR1 and CDR2 sequences are SGHTA and FQGNSA. Library preparation for TCR beta used quantitative 5'-RACE with molecular barcodes. TCRdb reprocessed the 5' RACE reads with MiXCR, giving one entry per CDR3 protein. The sample holds 130,000 or so distinct CDR3 sequences, about 6.5% seen once. The sample holds many counts of this clonotype. Antigen unknown. The rearrangement joins TRBV7-2 to TRBJ2-3; D might be TRBD2 (6 bases). This sequence originates from a male donor with ankylosing spondylitis or in good health (not recorded which). The sequenced material came from blood, either unsorted or a sorted T cell fraction (not recorded which). The CDR3 sequence: CASRLLLAVADTQYF. The CDR3 coding sequence is TGTGCCAGCAGACTACTACTAGCAGTTGCAGATACGCAGTATTTT.